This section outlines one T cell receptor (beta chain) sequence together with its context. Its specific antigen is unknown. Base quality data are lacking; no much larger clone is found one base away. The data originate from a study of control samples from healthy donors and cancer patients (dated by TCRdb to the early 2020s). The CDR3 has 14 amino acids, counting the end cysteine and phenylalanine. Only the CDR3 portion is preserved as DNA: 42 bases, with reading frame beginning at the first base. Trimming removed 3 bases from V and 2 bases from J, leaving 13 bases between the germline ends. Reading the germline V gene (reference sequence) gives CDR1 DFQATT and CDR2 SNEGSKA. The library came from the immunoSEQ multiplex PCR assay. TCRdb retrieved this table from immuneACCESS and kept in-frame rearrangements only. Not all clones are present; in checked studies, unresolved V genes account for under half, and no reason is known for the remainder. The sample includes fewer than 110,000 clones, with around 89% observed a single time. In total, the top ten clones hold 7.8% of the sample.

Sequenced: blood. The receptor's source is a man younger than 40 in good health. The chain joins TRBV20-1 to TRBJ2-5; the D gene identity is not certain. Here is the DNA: TGCAGTGCTAGTGTAACTCAAATACAAGAGACCCAGTACTTC. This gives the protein CSASVTQIQETQYF.